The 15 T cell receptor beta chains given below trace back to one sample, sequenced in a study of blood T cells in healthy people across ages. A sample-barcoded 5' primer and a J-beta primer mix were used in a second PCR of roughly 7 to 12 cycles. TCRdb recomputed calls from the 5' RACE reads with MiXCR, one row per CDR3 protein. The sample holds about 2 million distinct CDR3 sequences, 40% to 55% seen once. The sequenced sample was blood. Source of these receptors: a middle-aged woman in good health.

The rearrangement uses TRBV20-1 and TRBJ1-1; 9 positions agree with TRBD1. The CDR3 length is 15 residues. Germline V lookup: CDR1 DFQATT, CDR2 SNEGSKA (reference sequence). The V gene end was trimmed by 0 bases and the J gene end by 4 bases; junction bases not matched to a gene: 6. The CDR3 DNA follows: TGCAGTGCTAGAGATCTGACAGGGGGGATCACTGAAGCTTTCTTT. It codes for CSARDLTGGITEAFF.

CDR3 sequence reads: CASSLGSMYEQYF. Here the CDR3 DNA reads TGTGCCAGCAGCTTGGGGTCAATGTACGAGCAGTACTTC. This rearrangement joins TRBV5-6 to TRBJ2-7; D is unclear. Germline V gene sequence: CDR1 SGHDT, CDR2 YYEEEE. The germline V and J ends were trimmed by 0 bases and 4 bases, with 8 bases remaining between them. The CDR3 extends over 13 amino acids.

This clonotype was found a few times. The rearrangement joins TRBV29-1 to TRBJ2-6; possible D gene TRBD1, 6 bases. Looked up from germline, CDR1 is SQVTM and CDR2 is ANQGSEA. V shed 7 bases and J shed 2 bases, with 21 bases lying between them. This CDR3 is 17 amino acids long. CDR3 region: CSALTGKEGPGANVLTF. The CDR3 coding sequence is TGCAGCGCCCTAACAGGGAAAGAAGGGCCTGGGGCCAACGTCCTGACTTTC. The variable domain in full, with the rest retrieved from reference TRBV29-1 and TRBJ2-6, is SAVISQKPSRDICQRGTSLTIQCQVDSQVTMMFWYRQQPGQSLTLIATANQGSEATYESGFVIDKFPISRPNLTFSTLTVSNMSPEDSSIYLCSALTGKEGPGANVLTFGAGSRLTVL.

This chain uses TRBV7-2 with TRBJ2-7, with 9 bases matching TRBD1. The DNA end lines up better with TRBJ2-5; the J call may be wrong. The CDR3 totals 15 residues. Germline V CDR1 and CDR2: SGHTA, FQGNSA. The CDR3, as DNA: TGTGCCAGCAGCATCGACAGGGGGAGGGGAGAGACCCAGTACTTC. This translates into CASSIDRGRGETQYF.

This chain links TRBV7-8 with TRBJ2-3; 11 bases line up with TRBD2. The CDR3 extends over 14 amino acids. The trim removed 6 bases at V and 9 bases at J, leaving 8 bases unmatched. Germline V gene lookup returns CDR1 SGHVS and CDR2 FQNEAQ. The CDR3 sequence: CASRTYSGGETQYF. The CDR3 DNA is TGTGCCAGCAGAACTTATAGCGGGGGGGAAACGCAGTATTTT.

The CDR3 nucleotides are TGCAGCGGGACAGGGGTCACAAATAGCAATCAGCCCCAGCATTTT. This gives the protein CSGTGVTNSNQPQHF. V is TRBV20-1 and J is TRBJ1-5, with 10 bases matching TRBD1. The germline gives CDR1 DFQATT, CDR2 SNEGSKA (reference sequence). The CDR3 contains 15 residues.

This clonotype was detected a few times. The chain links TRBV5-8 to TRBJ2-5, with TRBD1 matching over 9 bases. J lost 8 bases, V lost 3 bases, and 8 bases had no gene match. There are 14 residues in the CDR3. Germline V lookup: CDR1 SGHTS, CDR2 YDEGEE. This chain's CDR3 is CASSWPTGGETQYF. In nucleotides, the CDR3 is TGTGCCAGCAGCTGGCCGACAGGGGGAGAAACCCAGTACTTC.

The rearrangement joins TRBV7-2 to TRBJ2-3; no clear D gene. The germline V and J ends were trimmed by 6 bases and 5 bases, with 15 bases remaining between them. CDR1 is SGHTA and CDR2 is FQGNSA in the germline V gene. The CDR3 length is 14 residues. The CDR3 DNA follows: TGTGCCAGCAGTCTCACCATACTGGAAGATACGCAGTATTTT. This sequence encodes CASSLTILEDTQYF. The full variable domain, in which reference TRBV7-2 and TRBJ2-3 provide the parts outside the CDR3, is GAGVSQSPSNKVTEKGKDVELRCDPISGHTALYWYRQSLGQGLEFLIYFQGNSAPDKSGLPSDRFSAERTGGSVSTLTIQRTQQEDSAVYLCASSLTILEDTQYFGPGTRLTVL.

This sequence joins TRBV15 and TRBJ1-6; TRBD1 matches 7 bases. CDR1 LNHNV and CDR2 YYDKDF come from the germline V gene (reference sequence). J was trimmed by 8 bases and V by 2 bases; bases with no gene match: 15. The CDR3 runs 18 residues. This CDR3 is CATSRLPGGDRADSPLHF. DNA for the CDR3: TGTGCCACCAGCAGACTTCCAGGCGGAGACAGGGCAGATTCACCCCTCCACTTT. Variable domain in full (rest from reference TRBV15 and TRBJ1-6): DAMVIQNPRYQVTQFGKPVTLSCSQTLNHNVMYWYQQKSSQAPKLLFHYYDKDFNNEADTPDNFQSRRPNTSFCFLDIRSPGLGDTAMYLCATSRLPGGDRADSPLHFGNGTRLTVT.

The CDR3 DNA reads as TGTGCCAGCAGAGTTGAACAGAGCTCCTACAATGAGCAGTTCTTC. Translating gives CASRVEQSSYNEQFF. V is TRBV7-9 and J is TRBJ2-1, with unresolved D. The CDR3 has 15 amino acids. Germline V gives CDR1 SEHNR, CDR2 FQNEAQ (reference sequence). The V gene lost 6 bases and the J gene lost 0 bases, with 12 bases spanning the gap.

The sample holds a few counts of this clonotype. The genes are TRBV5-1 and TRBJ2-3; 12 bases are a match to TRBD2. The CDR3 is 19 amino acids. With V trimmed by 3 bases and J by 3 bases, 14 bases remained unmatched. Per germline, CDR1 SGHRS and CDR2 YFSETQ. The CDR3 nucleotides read TGCGCCAGCAGCTCACTTCCCCTACTAGCGGGGGGCCAAACAGATACGCAGTATTTT. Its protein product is CASSSLPLLAGGQTDTQYF.

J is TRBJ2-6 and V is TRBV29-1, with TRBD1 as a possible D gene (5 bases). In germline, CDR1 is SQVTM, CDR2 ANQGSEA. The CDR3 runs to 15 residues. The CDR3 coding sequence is TGCAACGTGTCCCCAGGGAACTCTGGGGCCAACGTCCTGACTTTC. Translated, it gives CNVSPGNSGANVLTF.

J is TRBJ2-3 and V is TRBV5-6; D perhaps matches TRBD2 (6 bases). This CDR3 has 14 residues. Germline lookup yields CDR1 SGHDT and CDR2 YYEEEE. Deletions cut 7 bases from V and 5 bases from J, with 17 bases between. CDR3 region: CASRGRGYEDTQYF. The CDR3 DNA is TGTGCCAGCCGAGGGCGGGGTTACGAAGATACGCAGTATTTT.

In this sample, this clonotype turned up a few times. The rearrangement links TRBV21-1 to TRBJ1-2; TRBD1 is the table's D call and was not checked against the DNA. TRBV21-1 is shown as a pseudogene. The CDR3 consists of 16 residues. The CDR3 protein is CASSTRRRQPIYDYTF. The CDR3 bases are TGTGCCAGCAGCACGCGTAGGAGACAGCCGATTTATGACTACACCTTC.

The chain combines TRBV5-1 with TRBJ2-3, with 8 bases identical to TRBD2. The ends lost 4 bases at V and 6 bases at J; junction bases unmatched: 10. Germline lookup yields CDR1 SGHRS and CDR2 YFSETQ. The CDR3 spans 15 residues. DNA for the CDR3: TGCGCCAGCAGCCCAAGCGGCGGGGGGCGGGATACGCAGTATTTT. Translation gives CASSPSGGGRDTQYF.